This entry lists 15 T cell receptor beta chains sequenced from one sample in a study of beta chain features in type 1 diabetes listed by TCRdb under 2018. The protocol used for the library was the immunoSEQ multiplex PCR assay. The entire isolated RNA was reverse transcribed using the High Capacity cDNA Reverse Transcription Kit, and thus expressed TCRB transcripts were sequenced. TCRdb took this table from immuneACCESS and kept in-frame rearrangements with V and J called. Such tables lack part of the clones; where checked against another copy, unresolved V genes explain under half of the gap, and the rest is unexplained. The sample has under 950,000 clones on record, roughly a sixth of them singletons. The ten most abundant clones make up 0.02% to 0.025% of the sample. Sequenced input: naive CD4+ T cells from blood. What the cell subset or site label conveys for this sample: true naive CD4+ T cells. The receptors were gathered from a woman younger than 30 in good health.

V and J are TRBV28 and TRBJ1-2; the match to TRBD1 covers 9 bases. This CDR3 comprises 12 residues. Germline V gene sequence: CDR1 MDHEN, CDR2 SYDVKM. The V gene end was trimmed by 6 bases and the J gene end by 6 bases; junction bases not matched to a gene: 2. The CDR3 loop is CASRGQGDGYTF. The CDR3 region has the DNA TGTGCCAGCAGGGGACAGGGAGATGGCTACACCTTC.

There are a few counts of this clone. V usage is TRBV19 and J usage is TRBJ2-1; TRBD2 matches 9 bases. Trimming cost V 5 bases and J 8 bases; bases outside gene matches: 10. This CDR3 has 15 residues. Germline CDR1 LNHDA, CDR2 SQIVND (reference sequence). The CDR3 DNA is TGTGCCAGTAGTCTCGGACTAGCGAGTAGAGATGAGCAGTTCTTC. Protein product: CASSLGLASRDEQFF. Drawing the rest from reference TRBV19 and TRBJ2-1, the complete variable domain is DGGITQSPKYLFRKEGQNVTLSCEQNLNHDAMYWYRQDPGQGLRLIYYSQIVNDFQKGDIAEGYSVSREKKESFPLTVTSAQKNPTAFYLCASSLGLASRDEQFFGPGTRLTVL.

This chain connects TRBV18 to TRBJ1-3; D is ambiguous. This CDR3 region has 15 residues. Trimming took 0 bases from V and 4 from J, leaving 10 bases between them. Germline V lookup: CDR1 KGHSH, CDR2 LQKENI. As DNA, the CDR3 is TGTGCCAGCTCACCACCCCGGGTTTCAGGAAACACCATATATTTT. Its translation is CASSPPRVSGNTIYF.

The genes are TRBV7-9 and TRBJ1-1, with 7 positions matching TRBD1. The CDR3 covers 15 residues. V lost 5 bases and J lost 8; bases outside the gene matches: 14. The germline gives CDR1 SEHNR, CDR2 FQNEAQ (reference sequence). CDR3 sequence (DNA): TGTGCCAGCAGCACCCGACAGGGCCGAGGGCCGGAAGCTTTCTTT. It is translated as CASSTRQGRGPEAFF.

This clone was observed a handful of times. The sample carries other DNA sequences with the same CDR3. The J gene is TRBJ2-7, the V gene TRBV28; D perhaps matches TRBD1 (6 bases). There are 12 residues in the CDR3. V lost 6 bases to trimming and J lost 3 bases, with 9 bases between them. Germline CDR1 reads MDHEN; CDR2 reads SYDVKM. CDR3 sequence reads: CASRDRYYEQYF. As DNA, the CDR3 is TGTGCCAGCAGAGACAGGTACTACGAGCAGTACTTC.

This clone has just a few counts. The chain uses TRBV11-2 and TRBJ2-3, with D unclear. The CDR3 consists of 18 residues. Per the germline V gene, CDR1 is SGHAT and CDR2 is FQNNGV. Trimming stripped 1 base from V and 6 bases from J, with 23 bases between. The CDR3 DNA reads TGTGCCAGCAGCTTAGGAAGTGGTAACGGGTCTTTGAGGGATACGCAGTATTTT. It specifies CASSLGSGNGSLRDTQYF.

The gene calls are TRBV13 and TRBJ2-1; 9 positions match TRBD2. Germline V lookup: CDR1 PRHDT, CDR2 FYEKMQ (reference sequence). V dropped 0 bases and J dropped 10; count of bases not matched to a gene: 7. This CDR3 is 15 amino acids long. The CDR3 region is CASSLGFLAGVEQFF. The CDR3 nucleotides are TGTGCCAGCAGCTTAGGCTTTTTAGCGGGAGTAGAGCAGTTCTTC.

This clone was recorded a few times. The chain uses TRBV7-2 and TRBJ2-4; 10 nucleotides match TRBD1. The germline V gene has CDR1 SGHTA and CDR2 FQGNSA. The length of the CDR3 is 15 residues. The V and J ends lost 5 bases and 6 bases, in that order; junction bases with no gene match: 7. In nucleotides, the CDR3 is TGTGCCAGCAGCCCGGGACAGGGGTATGGAAACATTCAGTACTTC. Encoded protein: CASSPGQGYGNIQYF.

Concerning this clone itself: The sample has other DNA sequences that encode this CDR3 too. The rearrangement joins TRBV7-9 to TRBJ2-5; 7 bases are shared with TRBD2. V gave up 1 base and J gave up 3 bases; unmatched junction bases: 2. This CDR3 is 14 amino acids long. Germline assignment: CDR1 SEHNR and CDR2 FQNEAQ (reference sequence). CDR3 in amino acids: CASSLGLAEETQYF. CDR3 nucleotides: TGTGCCAGCAGCTTAGGGCTAGCGGAAGAGACCCAGTACTTC.

This clone was detected a few times. The chain recombines TRBV10-3 with TRBJ2-7; no clear D gene. The CDR3 runs to 13 residues. Germline V gene lookup returns CDR1 ENHRY and CDR2 SYGVKD. V was clipped by 6 bases and J by 6 bases, with 15 bases between them. CDR3 DNA: TGTGCCATCAGCGACGGTTCGTGGGGCGAGCAGTACTTC. It codes for CAISDGSWGEQYF.

The chain couples TRBV6-5 to TRBJ2-1; 7 nucleotides line up with TRBD2. Trimming cost V 2 bases and J 4 bases; bases outside gene matches: 8. This CDR3 has 16 amino acids. Per germline, CDR1 MNHEY and CDR2 SVGAGI. CDR3 in DNA: TGTGCCAGCAGTTACCGACCGTGGGAGGGGTACAATGAGCAGTTCTTC. This sequence encodes CASSYRPWEGYNEQFF.

The chain is built from TRBV15 and TRBJ2-1; D remains unclear. The V end lost 0 bases, the J end lost 6 bases, and 6 bases lay between the germline ends. The CDR3 length is 13 residues. CDR1 is LNHNV, CDR2 YYDKDF, per germline (reference sequence). The CDR3 coding sequence is TGTGCCACCAGCAGAGATGCAATCAATGAGCAGTTCTTC. Translating it yields CATSRDAINEQFF.

In this sample, this clone turned up a few times. The chain links TRBV28 to TRBJ1-2; 9 nucleotides align to TRBD1. With V trimmed by 5 bases and J by 6 bases, 4 bases remained unmatched. Germline-derived CDR1 and CDR2 are MDHEN and SYDVKM. CDR3 size: 13 residues. The CDR3 region is CASSQDRGNGYTF. CDR3 nucleotide sequence: TGTGCCAGCAGTCAGGACAGGGGCAATGGCTACACCTTC.

The sample holds a few counts of this clone. The V call is TRBV2, the J call TRBJ2-5; D is unresolved. This CDR3 is 11 amino acids long. Trimming took off 7 bases at V and 5 bases at J, with 8 bases between the two ends. Looked up from germline, CDR1 is SNHLY and CDR2 is FYNNEI. CDR3 amino acids: CASTGFETQYF. Here the CDR3 DNA reads TGTGCCAGCACCGGCTTCGAGACCCAGTACTTC.

This chain links TRBV7-2 with TRBJ2-1, with 11 nucleotides matching TRBD2. CDR1 SGHTA and CDR2 FQGNSA come from the germline V gene. The CDR3 length is 16 residues. Losses at the gene ends were 5 bases for V and 4 bases for J; bases not matched to a gene: 7. The CDR3 DNA reads as TGTGCCAGCAGCGTACTTGGGACTAGCGGTTACAATGAGCAGTTCTTC. This encodes CASSVLGTSGYNEQFF.